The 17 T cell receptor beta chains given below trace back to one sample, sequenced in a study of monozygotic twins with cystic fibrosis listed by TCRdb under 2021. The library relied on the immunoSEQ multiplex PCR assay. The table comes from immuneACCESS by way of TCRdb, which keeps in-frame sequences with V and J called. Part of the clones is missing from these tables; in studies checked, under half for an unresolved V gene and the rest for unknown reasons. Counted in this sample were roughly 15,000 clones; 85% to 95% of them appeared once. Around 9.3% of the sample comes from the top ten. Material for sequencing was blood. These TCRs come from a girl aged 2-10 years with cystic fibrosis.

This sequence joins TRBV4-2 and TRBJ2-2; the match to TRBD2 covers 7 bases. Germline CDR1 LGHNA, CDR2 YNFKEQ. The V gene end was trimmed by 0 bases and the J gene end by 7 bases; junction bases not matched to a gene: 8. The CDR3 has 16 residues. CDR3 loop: CASSQDSGLVDGELFF. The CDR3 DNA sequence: TGTGCCAGCAGCCAAGATTCAGGACTAGTAGACGGGGAGCTGTTTTTT.

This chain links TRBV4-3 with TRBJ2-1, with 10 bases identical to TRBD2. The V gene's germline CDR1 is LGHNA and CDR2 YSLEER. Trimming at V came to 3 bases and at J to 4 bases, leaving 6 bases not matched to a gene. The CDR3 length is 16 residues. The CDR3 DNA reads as TGCGCCAGCAGCCAGGGTGGACTAGCGGAGTACAATGAGCAGTTCTTC. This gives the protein CASSQGGLAEYNEQFF.

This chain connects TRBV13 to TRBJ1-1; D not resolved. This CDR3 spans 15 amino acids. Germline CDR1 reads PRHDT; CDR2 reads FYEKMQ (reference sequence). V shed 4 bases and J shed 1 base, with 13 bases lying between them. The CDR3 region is CASSSSGRSNTEAFF. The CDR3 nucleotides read TGTGCCAGCAGCTCCTCAGGACGTTCGAACACTGAAGCTTTCTTT.

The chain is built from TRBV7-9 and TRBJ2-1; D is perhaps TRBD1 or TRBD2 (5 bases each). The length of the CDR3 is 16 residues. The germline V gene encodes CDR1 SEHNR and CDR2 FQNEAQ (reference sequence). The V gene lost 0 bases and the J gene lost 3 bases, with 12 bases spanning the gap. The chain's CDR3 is CASSLAGVGIYNEQFF. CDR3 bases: TGTGCCAGCAGCTTAGCGGGGGTGGGGATCTACAATGAGCAGTTCTTC.

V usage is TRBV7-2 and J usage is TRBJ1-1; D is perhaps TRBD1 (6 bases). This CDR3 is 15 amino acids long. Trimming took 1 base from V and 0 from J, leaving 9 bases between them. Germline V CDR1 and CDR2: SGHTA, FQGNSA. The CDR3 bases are TGTGCCAGCAGCTTAGAGGACAGCATGAACACTGAAGCTTTCTTT. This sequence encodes CASSLEDSMNTEAFF.

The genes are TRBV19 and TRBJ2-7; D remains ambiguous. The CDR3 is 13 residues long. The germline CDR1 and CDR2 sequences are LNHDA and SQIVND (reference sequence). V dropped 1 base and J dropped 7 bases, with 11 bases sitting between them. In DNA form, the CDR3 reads TGTGCCAGTAGTATAGGAGATTTCGGGGAGCAGTACTTC. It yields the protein CASSIGDFGEQYF.

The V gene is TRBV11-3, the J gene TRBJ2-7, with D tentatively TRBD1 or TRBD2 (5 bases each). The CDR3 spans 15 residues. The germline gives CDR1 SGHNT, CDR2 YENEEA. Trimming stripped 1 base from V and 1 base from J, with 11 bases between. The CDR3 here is CASSLVWDGSYEQYF. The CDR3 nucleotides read TGTGCCAGCAGCTTAGTCTGGGACGGGTCCTACGAGCAGTACTTC.

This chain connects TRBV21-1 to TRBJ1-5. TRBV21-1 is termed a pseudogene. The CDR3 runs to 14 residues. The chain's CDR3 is CAPSHGICNQPQHF. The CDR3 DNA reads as TGTGCCCCATCCCATGGTATTTGCAATCAGCCCCAGCATTTT.

CDR3 DNA sequence: TGTGCCAGCAGAGAGGGGGCTCGGGACACCGGGGAGCTGTTTTTT. Protein sequence: CASREGARDTGELFF. The gene calls are TRBV25-1 and TRBJ2-2; 7 bases line up with TRBD1. The CDR3 extends over 15 amino acids. Germline V gene data show CDR1 as MGHDK and CDR2 as SYGVNS. The trim removed 6 bases at V and 3 bases at J, leaving 7 bases unmatched.

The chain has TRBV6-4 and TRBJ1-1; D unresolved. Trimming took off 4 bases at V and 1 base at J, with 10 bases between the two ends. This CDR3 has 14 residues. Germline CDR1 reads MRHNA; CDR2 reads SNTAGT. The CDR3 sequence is CASSAEFWNTEAFF. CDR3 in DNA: TGTGCCAGCAGTGCTGAGTTCTGGAACACTGAAGCTTTCTTT.

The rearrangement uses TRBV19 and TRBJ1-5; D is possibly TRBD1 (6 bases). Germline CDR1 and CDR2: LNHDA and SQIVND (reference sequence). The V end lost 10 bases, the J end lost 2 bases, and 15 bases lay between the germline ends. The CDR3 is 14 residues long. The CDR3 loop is CATSLQGGNQPQHF. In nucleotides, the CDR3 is TGTGCCACAAGTTTACAGGGAGGCAATCAGCCCCAGCATTTT.

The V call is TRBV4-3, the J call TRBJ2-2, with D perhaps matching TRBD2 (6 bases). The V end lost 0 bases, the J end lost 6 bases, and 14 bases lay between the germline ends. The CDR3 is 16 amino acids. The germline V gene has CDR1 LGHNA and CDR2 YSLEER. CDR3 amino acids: CASSQEALGGAGELFF. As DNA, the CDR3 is TGCGCCAGCAGCCAAGAGGCGTTGGGGGGTGCCGGGGAGCTGTTTTTT.

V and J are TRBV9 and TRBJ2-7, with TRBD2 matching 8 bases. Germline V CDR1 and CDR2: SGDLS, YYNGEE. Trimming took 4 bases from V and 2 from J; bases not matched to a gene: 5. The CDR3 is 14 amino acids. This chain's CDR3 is CASSLEAGAYEQYF. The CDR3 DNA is TGTGCCAGCAGCCTTGAAGCGGGAGCCTACGAGCAGTACTTC.

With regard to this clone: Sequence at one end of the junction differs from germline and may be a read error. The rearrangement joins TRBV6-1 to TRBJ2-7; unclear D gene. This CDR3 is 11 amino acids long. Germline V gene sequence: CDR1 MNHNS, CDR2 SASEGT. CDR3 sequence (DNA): TGTGCCAGCAGGGTAGGTCCCTCCTGGATCTTC. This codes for CASRVGPSWIF.

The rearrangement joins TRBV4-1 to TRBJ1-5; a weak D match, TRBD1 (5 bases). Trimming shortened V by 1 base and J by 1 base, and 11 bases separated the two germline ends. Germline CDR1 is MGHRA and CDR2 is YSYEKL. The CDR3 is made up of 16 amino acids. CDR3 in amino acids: CASSQVRGKSNQPQHF. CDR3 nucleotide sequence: TGCGCCAGCAGCCAAGTTCGGGGCAAGAGCAATCAGCCCCAGCATTTT.

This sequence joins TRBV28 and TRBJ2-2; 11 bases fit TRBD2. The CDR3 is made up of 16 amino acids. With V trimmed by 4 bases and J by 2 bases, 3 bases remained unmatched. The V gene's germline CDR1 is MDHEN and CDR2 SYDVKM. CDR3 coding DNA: TGTGCCAGCAGTTCGGGACTAGCGGTAAACACCGGGGAGCTGTTTTTT. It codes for CASSSGLAVNTGELFF.

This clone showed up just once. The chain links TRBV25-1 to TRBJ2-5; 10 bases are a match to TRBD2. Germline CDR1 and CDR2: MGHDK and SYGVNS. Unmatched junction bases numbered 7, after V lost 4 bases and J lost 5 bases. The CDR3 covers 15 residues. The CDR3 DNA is TGTGCCAGCAGTGCATCTAGCGGGAGTGTGGAGACCCAGTACTTC. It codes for CASSASSGSVETQYF.